The 26 T cell receptor beta chains reported below all come from one sample, sequenced in a study of T cell responses to AZD1222 COVID-19 vaccine. Data came from immunoSEQ multiplex PCR; TCRdb stores just in-frame clones and leaves some out. The sample has about 73,000 clones; 80% are singletons. Source: peripheral blood, taken 28 days after the second AZD1222 dose. Receptors originate from an adult who received the AZD1222 COVID-19 vaccine.

The rearrangement links TRBV30 to TRBJ2-7; maybe TRBD1 (5 bases). CDR3 length: 12 amino acids. The germline V gene encodes CDR1 GTSNPN and CDR2 SVGIG (reference sequence). The V end was cut by 3 bases, the J end by 3 bases, with 9 bases between. In DNA form, the CDR3 reads TGTGCCTGGAGCCCAAGGGGCTACGAGCAGTACTTC. It is translated as CAWSPRGYEQYF.

The gene calls are TRBV6-1 and TRBJ2-5; D not certain. Germline V CDR1 and CDR2: MNHNS, SASEGT. Trimming shortened V by 0 bases and J by 5 bases, and 22 bases separated the two germline ends. The CDR3 sequence is 18 residues long. CDR3 sequence reads: CASSEAPGGFGQSETQYF. The CDR3 region has the DNA TGTGCCAGCAGTGAAGCTCCGGGTGGGTTCGGGCAGAGCGAGACCCAGTACTTC.

The rearrangement uses TRBV27 and TRBJ2-3, with 9 bases lining up with TRBD1. Trimming at V came to 2 bases and at J to 2 bases, leaving 2 bases not matched to a gene. The CDR3 consists of 15 residues. Per the germline V gene, CDR1 is MNHEY and CDR2 is SMNVEV (reference sequence). The CDR3 reads CASSLVQGATDTQYF. CDR3 nucleotide sequence: TGTGCCAGCAGTTTAGTACAGGGGGCCACAGATACGCAGTATTTT.

This clone was seen more than once but under ten times. The chain has TRBV6-2 or TRBV6-3 and TRBJ2-3, with unresolved D. Germline loops: CDR1 MNHEY, CDR2 SVGEGT. The V gene lost 3 bases and the J gene lost 4 bases, with 8 bases spanning the gap. This CDR3 is 13 amino acids long. CDR3 sequence reads: CASSYSGSDTQYF. CDR3 sequence (DNA): TGTGCCAGCAGTTATTCGGGCTCAGATACGCAGTATTTT.

The chain employs TRBV7-3 and TRBJ2-3, with no clear D. The CDR3 has 14 amino acids. The V gene's germline CDR1 is SGHTA and CDR2 FQGTGA. V was pared by 2 bases and J by 0 bases, with 6 bases between. The CDR3 spells CASSLAESTDTQYF. CDR3 coding DNA: TGTGCCAGCAGCTTAGCAGAAAGCACAGATACGCAGTATTTT. Full variable domain (outside the CDR3, taken from reference TRBV7-3 and TRBJ2-3): GAGVSQTPSNKVTEKGKYVELRCDPISGHTALYWYRQSLGQGPEFLIYFQGTGAADDSGLPNDRFFAVRPEGSVSTLKIQRTERGDSAVYLCASSLAESTDTQYFGPGTRLTVL.

The count of this clone is one. The chain recombines TRBV29-1 with TRBJ1-1; 10 bases align to TRBD1. Germline V gene data show CDR1 as SQVTM and CDR2 as ANQGSEA. The CDR3 extends over 12 amino acids. V dropped 6 bases and J dropped 8; count of bases not matched to a gene: 6. The CDR3 DNA sequence: TGCAGCGTACGCGGACAGGGGGGAGAAGCTTTCTTT. Its protein is CSVRGQGGEAFF.

The chain couples TRBV19 to TRBJ2-5; TRBD1 matches at 9 bases. The CDR3 is 15 residues long. CDR1 is LNHDA and CDR2 is SQIVND in the germline V gene (reference sequence). V lost 1 base to trimming and J lost 6 bases; unmatched junction nucleotides: 6. CDR3 coding DNA: TGTGCCAGTAGTATAGGAAGACAGGGGGAAAAGACCCAGTACTTC. As protein: CASSIGRQGEKTQYF.

This chain links TRBV9 with TRBJ2-1, with TRBD2 identical over 11 bases. V lost 4 bases to trimming and J lost 10 bases; unmatched junction nucleotides: 10. Germline CDR1 SGDLS, CDR2 YYNGEE. CDR3 length: 15 amino acids. DNA for the CDR3: TGTGCCAGCAGCATTAGCGGGGGGGATCAGGAGGAGCAGTTCTTC. This codes for CASSISGGDQEEQFF.

The rearrangement uses TRBV28 and TRBJ2-7, with TRBD2 matching 7 bases. This CDR3 has 15 residues. J gave up 5 bases and V 8 bases, and 15 bases lay outside the gene matches. The germline CDR1 and CDR2 sequences are MDHEN and SYDVKM. CDR3 residues: CASAYVDGTKDEQYF. The CDR3 DNA reads TGTGCCAGCGCGTATGTAGACGGGACTAAGGACGAGCAGTACTTC.

As to this clone: Other DNA sequences in the same sample also yield this CDR3. V usage is TRBV30 and J usage is TRBJ1-2; D uncertain. Germline-derived CDR1 and CDR2 are GTSNPN and SVGIG (reference sequence). The CDR3 contains 11 residues. With 2 bases removed from V and 7 bases from J, the gap between germline ends came to 8 bases. The CDR3 region has the DNA TGTGCCTGGAGTCGTAGGCTTGGCTACACCTTC. It specifies CAWSRRLGYTF.

The chain employs TRBV24-1 and TRBJ2-2, with D perhaps TRBD1 or TRBD2 (5 bases each). CDR1 is KGHDR and CDR2 is SFDVKD in the germline V gene. This CDR3 is built from 18 residues. The V and J ends lost 3 bases and 4 bases respectively, with 20 bases between them. The CDR3 nucleotides are TGTGCCACCAGTGATCCCGTAAGGGACGGTAGCGTCACCGGGGAGCTGTTTTTT. Residues: CATSDPVRDGSVTGELFF.

The rearrangement joins TRBV30 to TRBJ2-7; 9 bases are a match to TRBD1. Losses at the gene ends were 3 bases for V and 3 bases for J; bases not matched to a gene: 0. The CDR3 is 12 residues long. CDR1 is GTSNPN and CDR2 is SVGIG in the germline V gene (reference sequence). The CDR3 sequence: CAWRGQGYEQYF. The CDR3, as DNA: TGTGCCTGGAGGGGACAGGGCTACGAGCAGTACTTC.

In nucleotides, the CDR3 is TGTGCCACCAGGAGGGGGCAAGGCAACGGGGAGCTGTTTTTT. Translated, it gives CATRRGQGNGELFF. The V gene is TRBV24-1, the J gene TRBJ2-2; 7 bases agree with TRBD1. This CDR3 has 14 residues. Germline loops: CDR1 KGHDR, CDR2 SFDVKD. J lost 7 bases, V lost 7 bases, and 8 bases had no gene match.

This clone was picked up a small number of times. CDR3 coding DNA: TGTGCCATCAGGGGGACGGTGGGCACTGAAGCTTTCTTT. This encodes CAIRGTVGTEAFF. The rearrangement links TRBV10-3 to TRBJ1-1; tentatively, D is TRBD1 (5 bases). Germline V gene data show CDR1 as ENHRY and CDR2 as SYGVKD. CDR3 length: 13 amino acids. Trimming shortened V by 6 bases and J by 4 bases, and 12 bases separated the two germline ends.

This clone was recorded only once. This chain links TRBV27 with TRBJ1-2, with no clear D. Trimming left V 0 bases short and J 1 base short, with 12 bases between. Germline-derived CDR1 and CDR2 are MNHEY and SMNVEV (reference sequence). The CDR3 covers 16 residues. CDR3 amino acids: CASSLSGLGVNYGYTF. The CDR3 DNA is TGTGCCAGCAGTTTATCCGGGCTTGGGGTTAACTATGGCTACACCTTC.

The chain joins TRBV28 to TRBJ2-1; TRBD2 matches 8 bases. The trim removed 7 bases at V and 7 bases at J, leaving 9 bases unmatched. CDR1 is MDHEN and CDR2 is SYDVKM in the germline V gene. This CDR3 comprises 14 residues. The CDR3 region has the DNA TGTGCCAGCACCACAGCGGGGGTGGTAAATGAGCAGTTCTTC. Amino acid sequence: CASTTAGVVNEQFF.

This rearrangement joins TRBV9 to TRBJ2-3; D may be TRBD1 (5 bases). Germline assignment: CDR1 SGDLS and CDR2 YYNGEE. The CDR3 covers 14 residues. The V and J ends lost 2 bases and 3 bases respectively, with 10 bases between them. The CDR3 reads CASSVRGQTDTQYF. The CDR3 DNA sequence: TGTGCCAGCAGCGTTAGGGGTCAAACAGATACGCAGTATTTT.

The rearrangement links TRBV30 to TRBJ1-1; maybe TRBD1 (6 bases). V lost 5 bases to trimming and J lost 2 bases, with 18 bases between them. Germline loops: CDR1 GTSNPN, CDR2 SVGIG (reference sequence). The CDR3 totals 15 residues. CDR3 residues: CAWEAPGTPNTEAFF. CDR3 sequence (DNA): TGTGCCTGGGAGGCCCCAGGGACACCTAACACTGAAGCTTTCTTT.

This sequence joins TRBV6-5 and TRBJ2-1; 12 bases fit TRBD1. The CDR3 contains 15 residues. V gave up 6 bases and J gave up 2 bases; unmatched junction bases: 2. Per the germline V gene, CDR1 is MNHEY and CDR2 is SVGAGI. The CDR3 DNA reads as TGTGCCAGCAGGGGACAGGGGGCACCCTACAATGAGCAGTTCTTC. It translates to CASRGQGAPYNEQFF.

This clone was found a few times. The chain is built from TRBV2 and TRBJ1-1; 9 nucleotides align to TRBD1. J gave up 6 bases and V 6 bases, and 8 bases lay outside the gene matches. The CDR3 runs 14 residues. Germline CDR1 reads SNHLY; CDR2 reads FYNNEI. CDR3 residues: CASRGQGGIAEAFF. CDR3 nucleotide sequence: TGTGCCAGCAGGGGACAGGGAGGTATCGCTGAAGCTTTCTTT.

V gene TRBV5-1 combines with J gene TRBJ1-6; D not certain. Germline V gene sequence: CDR1 SGHRS, CDR2 YFSETQ. The CDR3 has 15 residues. V lost 0 bases to trimming and J lost 9 bases, with 13 bases between them. CDR3 protein: CASSLDGINSSPLHF. The CDR3 nucleotides read TGCGCCAGCAGCTTGGACGGGATCAACAGTTCACCCCTCCACTTT.

This CDR3 is CASSLVQGGGNQPQHF. Written as DNA, the CDR3 is TGTGCCAGCAGCTTAGTACAGGGTGGGGGCAATCAGCCCCAGCATTTT. The gene calls are TRBV7-9 and TRBJ1-5; weak D call: TRBD1 (6 bases). Deletions cut 1 base from V and 2 bases from J, with 12 bases between. Germline loops: CDR1 SEHNR, CDR2 FQNEAQ (reference sequence). The CDR3 sequence is 16 residues long.

This clone was counted once. V is TRBV7-9 and J is TRBJ1-1; no firm D call. The CDR3 runs 17 residues. Germline V CDR1 and CDR2: SEHNR, FQNEAQ (reference sequence). V lost 2 bases to trimming and J lost 0 bases, with 16 bases between them. CDR3 DNA sequence: TGTGCCAGCAGCTTAAGGTCCGTGAAAATCATGAACACTGAAGCTTTCTTT. Translation gives CASSLRSVKIMNTEAFF.

V is TRBV19 and J is TRBJ2-7, with TRBD1 matching over 8 bases. Germline CDR1 and CDR2: LNHDA and SQIVND (reference sequence). Trimming removed 5 bases from V and 9 bases from J; junction bases left unmatched: 12. This CDR3 is 14 amino acids long. CDR3 protein: CASSSGTGLPRQYF. The CDR3 bases are TGTGCCAGTAGTTCCGGGACAGGCCTTCCCAGGCAGTACTTC.

This chain links TRBV3-1 (or the pseudogene TRBV3-2) with TRBJ1-5, with 8 bases that match TRBD1. V shed 4 bases and J 2 bases; nucleotides not matched to a gene: 10. Germline CDR1 is LGHDT and CDR2 is YNNKEL (reference sequence). The CDR3 spans 17 residues. DNA for the CDR3: TGTGCCAGCAGCCGATCCGGGACAGGTGAGGGCAATCAGCCCCAGCATTTT. Its translation: CASSRSGTGEGNQPQHF.

The V call is TRBV5-1, the J call TRBJ2-5; 8 nucleotides match TRBD2. In germline, CDR1 is SGHRS, CDR2 YFSETQ. Unmatched junction bases numbered 4, after V lost 2 bases and J lost 1 base. The CDR3 consists of 15 residues. The CDR3 bases are TGCGCCAGCAGCTTTGCCGGGACTAGCCAAGAGACCCAGTACTTC. It is translated as CASSFAGTSQETQYF. Supplemented by reference TRBV5-1 and TRBJ2-5, the full variable domain reads KAGVTQTPRYLIKTRGQQVTLSCSPISGHRSVSWYQQTPGQGLQFLFEYFSETQRNKGNFPGRFSGRQFSNSRSEMNVSTLELGDSALYLCASSFAGTSQETQYFGPGTRLLVL.